These T cell receptor beta chains were read from a single sample in a study of cytomegalovirus exposure and HLA in healthy donors. TCRdb keeps only in-frame clones here, not all; method: immunoSEQ multiplex PCR. The sample holds fewer than 70,000 clones, approximately 71% seen once. Sequences were obtained from PBMCs. The source of these receptors is a man aged 45-65 years in good health and CMV-seronegative. Each CDR3 is given with its conserved first and last residue. Each record gives: CDR3 protein, CDR3 DNA, J gene, clone size, D gene, V gene. The D gene is left open where the match is weak. Clone size, where shown, is once, few, many, or a class for clones that have expanded.

CDR3 protein: CASKSRGPGLNTEAFF
CDR3 DNA: TGTGCCAGCAAGTCTCGCGGTCCAGGGCTGAACACTGAAGCTTTCTTT
J gene: TRBJ1-1
clone size: .
D gene: .
V gene: TRBV28

CDR3 protein: CASSVTHRVSPLHF
CDR3 DNA: TGTGCCAGCAGCGTAACACACAGGGTGTCGCCCCTCCACTTT
J gene: TRBJ1-6
clone size: .
D gene: .
V gene: TRBV9

CDR3 protein: CASSLATTGRGYTF
CDR3 DNA: TGTGCCAGCAGCTTGGCAACGACAGGCCGTGGCTACACCTTC
J gene: TRBJ1-2
clone size: .
D gene: .
V gene: TRBV5-4

CDR3 protein: CASKGGGAFGELFF
CDR3 DNA: TGTGCCAGCAAGGGCGGGGGGGCCTTCGGGGAGCTGTTTTTT
J gene: TRBJ2-2
clone size: few
D gene: TRBD2
V gene: TRBV25-1

CDR3 protein: CASSLARGDTQYF
CDR3 DNA: TGTGCCAGCAGTTTAGCTAGGGGAGATACGCAGTATTTT
J gene: TRBJ2-3
clone size: .
D gene: .
V gene: TRBV27

CDR3 protein: CASSYSARLGSPLHF
CDR3 DNA: TGTGCCAGCAGTTACTCGGCTAGATTGGGTTCACCCCTCCACTTT
J gene: TRBJ1-6
clone size: .
D gene: .
V gene: TRBV6-5

CDR3 protein: CASSRRGQFTDTQYF
CDR3 DNA: TGTGCCAGCAGCCGGCGAGGCCAATTCACAGATACGCAGTATTTT
J gene: TRBJ2-3
clone size: .
D gene: .
V gene: TRBV28

CDR3 protein: CAWNPGNTEAFF
CDR3 DNA: TGTGCCTGGAACCCGGGGAACACTGAAGCTTTCTTT
J gene: TRBJ1-1
clone size: few
D gene: .
V gene: TRBV30

CDR3 protein: CASSLPAGVARGTGELFF
CDR3 DNA: TGTGCCAGCAGCTTGCCAGCGGGGGTGGCGCGGGGCACCGGGGAGCTGTTTTTT
J gene: TRBJ2-2
clone size: .
D gene: TRBD2
V gene: TRBV5-4

CDR3 protein: CASSLWLANTGELFF
CDR3 DNA: TGTGCCAGCAGCTTATGGCTAGCGAACACCGGGGAGCTGTTTTTT
J gene: TRBJ2-2
clone size: few
D gene: .
V gene: TRBV7-6

CDR3 protein: CASSSPGANEKLFF
CDR3 DNA: TGTGCCAGCAGCTCCCCCGGGGCTAATGAAAAACTGTTTTTT
J gene: TRBJ1-4
clone size: .
D gene: .
V gene: TRBV7-8

CDR3 protein: CASSPAASYEQYF
CDR3 DNA: TGTGCCAGCAGTCCCGCGGCCTCCTACGAGCAGTACTTC
J gene: TRBJ2-7
clone size: few
D gene: .
V gene: TRBV27

CDR3 protein: CASSRGTAEQPQHF
CDR3 DNA: TGTGCCAGCAGCCGAGGGACAGCCGAACAGCCCCAGCATTTT
J gene: TRBJ1-5
clone size: .
D gene: TRBD1
V gene: TRBV6-5

CDR3 protein: CASSQSDIPPRGLTYNEQFF
CDR3 DNA: TGTGCCAGCAGCCAATCCGACATCCCTCCGCGGGGGCTCACCTACAATGAGCAGTTCTTC
J gene: TRBJ2-1
clone size: once
D gene: .
V gene: TRBV4-2

CDR3 protein: CASSLRTSGGSYNEQFF
CDR3 DNA: TGTGCCAGCAGCCTGAGGACTAGCGGGGGCTCCTACAATGAGCAGTTCTTC
J gene: TRBJ2-1
clone size: once
D gene: TRBD2
V gene: TRBV7-2

CDR3 protein: CASSEQGGNQPQHF
CDR3 DNA: TGCGCCAGCAGCGAACAGGGGGGGAATCAGCCCCAGCATTTT
J gene: TRBJ1-5
clone size: .
D gene: TRBD1
V gene: TRBV5-1

CDR3 protein: CASSERGQGNWVKYGYTF
CDR3 DNA: TGTGCCAGCAGTGAACGAGGACAGGGGAATTGGGTAAAGTATGGCTACACCTTC
J gene: TRBJ1-2
clone size: few
D gene: TRBD1
V gene: TRBV6-1

CDR3 protein: CASSIGGAEGEDGYTF
CDR3 DNA: TGTGCCAGTAGTATAGGGGGAGCAGAAGGAGAGGATGGCTACACCTTC
J gene: TRBJ1-2
clone size: once
D gene: .
V gene: TRBV19

CDR3 protein: CASSQRFGTRAYSYEQYF
CDR3 DNA: TGCGCCAGCAGCCAACGTTTCGGTACGCGGGCTTACTCCTACGAGCAGTACTTC
J gene: TRBJ2-7
clone size: .
D gene: .
V gene: TRBV4-1

CDR3 protein: CASSVVAGAPGDTQYF
CDR3 DNA: TGTGCCAGCAGCGTAGTAGCGGGGGCCCCCGGAGATACGCAGTATTTT
J gene: TRBJ2-3
clone size: .
D gene: TRBD2
V gene: TRBV9

CDR3 protein: CATSRDRGRANYGYTF
CDR3 DNA: TGTGCCACCAGCCGGGACAGGGGTCGAGCTAACTATGGCTACACCTTC
J gene: TRBJ1-2
clone size: .
D gene: TRBD1
V gene: TRBV15

CDR3 protein: CASSEGQGLVYEQYF
CDR3 DNA: TGTGCCAGCAGCGAAGGACAGGGGTTAGTCTACGAGCAGTACTTC
J gene: TRBJ2-7
clone size: .
D gene: TRBD1
V gene: TRBV9

CDR3 protein: CASSMGGDYGYTF
CDR3 DNA: TGTGCCAGTAGTATGGGGGGGGACTATGGCTACACCTTC
J gene: TRBJ1-2
clone size: .
D gene: .
V gene: TRBV19

CDR3 protein: CASSDLQGEAFF
CDR3 DNA: TGTGCCAGCAGTGACTTACAGGGAGAAGCTTTCTTT
J gene: TRBJ1-1
clone size: .
D gene: .
V gene: TRBV25-1

CDR3 protein: CASSLREGQGDTEAFF
CDR3 DNA: TGCGCCAGCAGCTTGAGGGAGGGGCAGGGAGACACTGAAGCTTTCTTT
J gene: TRBJ1-1
clone size: .
D gene: .
V gene: TRBV5-1

CDR3 protein: CSVPGGQIGSQYF
CDR3 DNA: TGCAGCGTTCCAGGGGGCCAGATCGGGTCCCAGTACTTC
J gene: TRBJ2-5
clone size: .
D gene: TRBD1
V gene: TRBV29-1

CDR3 protein: CASSPTLDRENEQFF
CDR3 DNA: TGTGCCAGCAGCCCTACCCTAGACAGGGAAAATGAGCAGTTCTTC
J gene: TRBJ2-1
clone size: .
D gene: TRBD1
V gene: TRBV9

CDR3 protein: CASSPLGQPATNEKLFF
CDR3 DNA: TGCGCCAGCAGCCCCCTCGGACAGCCCGCAACTAATGAAAAACTGTTTTTT
J gene: TRBJ1-4
clone size: .
D gene: .
V gene: TRBV5-1

CDR3 protein: CASRVGSNEKLFF
CDR3 DNA: TGCGCCAGCCGCGTCGGGAGTAATGAAAAACTGTTTTTT
J gene: TRBJ1-4
clone size: .
D gene: .
V gene: TRBV5-1

CDR3 protein: CASSYSRDLVSEQYF
CDR3 DNA: TGTGCCAGCAGTTACTCCCGGGACTTGGTTTCCGAGCAGTACTTC
J gene: TRBJ2-7
clone size: .
D gene: .
V gene: TRBV6-6

CDR3 protein: CASSPGRTGWTLYGYTF
CDR3 DNA: TGTGCCAGCAGCCCGGGCCGGACAGGGTGGACGCTATATGGCTACACCTTC
J gene: TRBJ1-2
clone size: .
D gene: TRBD1
V gene: TRBV5-6

CDR3 protein: CASSRPTGYEQYF
CDR3 DNA: TGTGCCAGCAGCCGTCCTACAGGTTACGAGCAGTACTTC
J gene: TRBJ2-7
clone size: .
D gene: .
V gene: TRBV7-9

CDR3 protein: CASIKNTEAFF
CDR3 DNA: TGTGCCAGCATCAAGAACACTGAAGCTTTCTTT
J gene: TRBJ1-1
clone size: few
D gene: .
V gene: TRBV11-2

CDR3 protein: CASSPGPWQRGISDTQYF
CDR3 DNA: TGTGCCAGCAGCCCCGGCCCGTGGCAGCGGGGTATATCAGATACGCAGTATTTT
J gene: TRBJ2-3
clone size: .
D gene: TRBD2
V gene: TRBV7-2

CDR3 protein: CASSLDFDRGPYEQYF
CDR3 DNA: TGCGCCAGCAGCTTGGATTTTGACAGGGGCCCCTACGAGCAGTACTTC
J gene: TRBJ2-7
clone size: .
D gene: TRBD1
V gene: TRBV5-1

CDR3 protein: CASSTLGTGGREQFF
CDR3 DNA: TGCGCCAGCAGTACCCTTGGGACAGGGGGCCGCGAGCAGTTCTTC
J gene: TRBJ2-1
clone size: .
D gene: TRBD1
V gene: TRBV10-1

CDR3 protein: CASRPWTGLWTGELFF
CDR3 DNA: TGTGCAAGTCGCCCCTGGACAGGTTTGTGGACCGGGGAGCTGTTTTTT
J gene: TRBJ2-2
clone size: once
D gene: .
V gene: TRBV12-2

CDR3 protein: CAWGAGGEAFF
CDR3 DNA: TGTGCCTGGGGAGCAGGGGGTGAAGCTTTCTTT
J gene: TRBJ1-1
clone size: .
D gene: TRBD1
V gene: TRBV30

CDR3 protein: CASSLIAQPDRGALDEQYF
CDR3 DNA: TGTGCCAGCAGCTTAATCGCCCAGCCGGACAGGGGAGCTTTGGACGAGCAGTACTTC
J gene: TRBJ2-7
clone size: .
D gene: TRBD1
V gene: TRBV7-6

CDR3 protein: CASSLLFAQANTEAFF
CDR3 DNA: TGTGCCAGCAGCTTACTTTTCGCCCAGGCAAACACTGAAGCTTTCTTT
J gene: TRBJ1-1
clone size: .
D gene: .
V gene: TRBV11-2

CDR3 protein: CASSVRVAGKNTGELFF
CDR3 DNA: TGTGCCAGCAGCGTAAGGGTAGCGGGCAAAAACACCGGGGAGCTGTTTTTT
J gene: TRBJ2-2
clone size: .
D gene: TRBD2
V gene: TRBV9

CDR3 protein: CSVMTGSSYEQYF
CDR3 DNA: TGCAGCGTGATGACAGGGAGTTCCTACGAGCAGTACTTC
J gene: TRBJ2-7
clone size: .
D gene: TRBD1
V gene: TRBV29-1

CDR3 protein: CASSLRTSGGSYNEQFF
CDR3 DNA: TGTGCCAGCAGTTTAAGGACTAGCGGGGGCTCCTACAATGAGCAGTTCTTC
J gene: TRBJ2-1
clone size: .
D gene: TRBD2
V gene: TRBV27

CDR3 protein: CARSQTGGPPYEQYF
CDR3 DNA: TGTGCCAGAAGCCAAACAGGGGGCCCCCCGTACGAGCAGTACTTC
J gene: TRBJ2-7
clone size: .
D gene: TRBD1
V gene: TRBV5-3

CDR3 protein: CASSSRSLSTDTQYF
CDR3 DNA: TGTGCCAGCAGCTCCCGAAGCCTAAGCACAGATACGCAGTATTTT
J gene: TRBJ2-3
clone size: .
D gene: .
V gene: TRBV13

CDR3 protein: CASSSPGGPEKQYF
CDR3 DNA: TGTGCCAGCAGCTCGCCGGGGGGACCGGAAAAGCAGTATTTT
J gene: TRBJ2-3
clone size: once
D gene: TRBD2
V gene: TRBV9

CDR3 protein: CASSYEDIFLF
CDR3 DNA: TGTGCCAGCAGCTACGAGGACATCTTTCTTTTT
J gene: TRBJ1-4
clone size: .
D gene: .
V gene: TRBV5-4

CDR3 protein: CASSPVGGFGYTF
CDR3 DNA: TGTGCCAGCAGCCCGGTGGGGGGTTTTGGCTACACCTTC
J gene: TRBJ1-2
clone size: .
D gene: .
V gene: TRBV7-8

CDR3 protein: CAWSPRAGYEQYF
CDR3 DNA: TGTGCCTGGAGTCCAAGAGCAGGTTACGAGCAGTACTTC
J gene: TRBJ2-7
clone size: .
D gene: .
V gene: TRBV30

CDR3 protein: CAWSVSDYTEAFF
CDR3 DNA: TGTGCCTGGAGTGTGAGCGATTACACTGAAGCTTTCTTT
J gene: TRBJ1-1
clone size: .
D gene: .
V gene: TRBV30

CDR3 protein: CASSPPVSYEQYF
CDR3 DNA: TGTGCCAGCTCACCACCTGTCAGCTACGAGCAGTACTTC
J gene: TRBJ2-7
clone size: few
D gene: .
V gene: TRBV18

CDR3 protein: CASSYQPSGTGFNQPQHF
CDR3 DNA: TGTGCCAGCAGCTATCAACCCAGCGGGACAGGGTTCAATCAGCCCCAGCATTTT
J gene: TRBJ1-5
clone size: .
D gene: TRBD1
V gene: TRBV7-3

CDR3 protein: CASSVQGQLNSPLHF
CDR3 DNA: TGTGCCAGCAGTGTACAGGGACAGTTGAATTCACCCCTCCACTTT
J gene: TRBJ1-6
clone size: .
D gene: TRBD1
V gene: TRBV6-1

CDR3 protein: CAWGSFLGTGANEQYF
CDR3 DNA: TGTGCCTGGGGAAGCTTTCTAGGGACAGGGGCCAACGAGCAGTACTTC
J gene: TRBJ2-7
clone size: .
D gene: TRBD1
V gene: TRBV30

CDR3 protein: CASSFLDSGGDAQYF
CDR3 DNA: TGTGCCAGCAGCTTCTTAGATAGCGGGGGAGATGCGCAGTATTTT
J gene: TRBJ2-3
clone size: .
D gene: TRBD2
V gene: TRBV5-4